One sample yielded the 13 T cell receptor beta chains listed below, sequenced in a study of blood T cell repertoires in COVID-19. The assay was immunoSEQ multiplex PCR, and TCRdb's table has in-frame clones only and misses some. The data contain about 330,000 clones, 70% to 90% of them singletons. The specimen was PBMCs or T cells enriched from blood (not recorded which). These receptors all stem from a woman in her 30s who had recovered from COVID-19.

V gene TRBV4-1 combines with J gene TRBJ1-2; weak D call: TRBD1 (6 bases). CDR1 and CDR2 from the germline V gene are MGHRA and YSYEKL. The CDR3 extends over 16 amino acids. V was trimmed by 0 bases and J by 2 bases, leaving 13 bases between them. This CDR3 is CASSQDSRTVNYGYTF. Written as DNA, the CDR3 is TGCGCCAGCAGCCAAGACTCTCGGACAGTGAACTATGGCTACACCTTC.

This rearrangement joins TRBV15 to TRBJ2-1; 9 bases are a match to TRBD1. The CDR3 is 15 residues long. Germline V gives CDR1 LNHNV, CDR2 YYDKDF (reference sequence). The V gene end was trimmed by 5 bases and the J gene end by 5 bases; junction bases not matched to a gene: 7. The CDR3: CATSRDREDHNEQFF. The CDR3 nucleotides are TGTGCCACCAGCCGGGACAGGGAAGACCACAATGAGCAGTTCTTC. Using reference TRBV15 and TRBJ2-1 for the parts outside the CDR3, the full variable domain is DAMVIQNPRYQVTQFGKPVTLSCSQTLNHNVMYWYQQKSSQAPKLLFHYYDKDFNNEADTPDNFQSRRPNTSFCFLDIRSPGLGDTAMYLCATSRDREDHNEQFFGPGTRLTVL.

The chain has TRBV6-5 and TRBJ1-6, with a tentative D call TRBD1 (5 bases). There are 13 residues in the CDR3. Trimming stripped 5 bases from V and 10 bases from J, with 12 bases between. Germline CDR1 is MNHEY and CDR2 is SVGAGI. This CDR3 is CASSRRQLSPLHF. CDR3 DNA sequence: TGTGCCAGCAGTCGACGACAGCTCTCACCCCTCCACTTT.

The chain couples TRBV2 to TRBJ1-1, with TRBD1 matching 7 bases. The trim removed 6 bases at V and 3 bases at J, leaving 4 bases unmatched. The CDR3 contains 13 residues. Per the germline V gene, CDR1 is SNHLY and CDR2 is FYNNEI. DNA for the CDR3: TGTGCCAGCAGGGGACAGTCTGACACTGAAGCTTTCTTT. Translation: CASRGQSDTEAFF. Drawing the rest from reference TRBV2 and TRBJ1-1, the complete variable domain is EPEVTQTPSHQVTQMGQEVILRCVPISNHLYFYWYRQILGQKVEFLVSFYNNEISEKSEIFDDQFSVERPDGSNFTLKIRSTKLEDSAMYFCASRGQSDTEAFFGQGTRLTVV.

The chain couples TRBV5-1 to TRBJ2-3; 11 nucleotides align to TRBD2. Germline loops: CDR1 SGHRS, CDR2 YFSETQ. The V gene end was trimmed by 3 bases and the J gene end by 3 bases; junction bases not matched to a gene: 3. The CDR3 is 15 amino acids. CDR3 sequence (DNA): TGCGCCAGCAGCTCCTCTAGCGGGGGGACAGATACGCAGTATTTT. Encoded protein: CASSSSSGGTDTQYF.

This rearrangement joins TRBV9 to TRBJ1-6; 10 nucleotides match TRBD1. Unmatched junction bases numbered 9, after V lost 4 bases and J lost 11 bases. The CDR3 length is 15 residues. The germline gives CDR1 SGDLS, CDR2 YYNGEE. CDR3 coding DNA: TGTGCCAGCAGCCCTGGACAGGGGGGTCTGACACCCCTCCACTTT. Protein product: CASSPGQGGLTPLHF.

The V call is TRBV18, the J call TRBJ1-5, with 8 nucleotides matching TRBD1. The CDR3 covers 15 residues. With 8 bases clipped from V and 4 bases from J, the junction kept 10 bases outside the gene matches. Germline CDR1 is KGHSH and CDR2 is LQKENI. The chain's CDR3 is CASLLQGEANQPQHF. The CDR3 region has the DNA TGTGCCAGCCTTCTACAGGGGGAGGCGAATCAGCCCCAGCATTTT. Complete variable domain (other parts from reference TRBV18 and TRBJ1-5): NAGVMQNPRHLVRRRGQEARLRCSPMKGHSHVYWYRQLPEEGLKFMVYLQKENIIDESGMPKERFSAEFPKEGPSILRIQQVVRGDSAAYFCASLLQGEANQPQHFGDGTRLSIL.

This chain uses TRBV5-6 with TRBJ1-2, with unresolved D. V lost 5 bases and J 2 bases, leaving 13 bases between the germline ends. This CDR3 is 14 amino acids long. Germline V CDR1 and CDR2: SGHDT, YYEEEE. CDR3 in amino acids: CASRGAGQNYGYTF. The CDR3 DNA reads as TGTGCCAGCAGGGGCGCCGGTCAGAACTATGGCTACACCTTC.

The chain is built from TRBV3-1 (or the pseudogene TRBV3-2) and TRBJ2-1; 9 bases line up with TRBD2. J was trimmed by 7 bases and V by 2 bases; bases with no gene match: 3. Germline-derived CDR1 and CDR2 are LGHDT and YNNKEL (reference sequence). The CDR3 is made up of 14 amino acids. DNA for the CDR3: TGTGCCAGCAGCCAACTAGCGGGGTGGAATGAGCAGTTCTTC. The encoded protein is CASSQLAGWNEQFF.

CDR3 sequence: CASSGAGGGYEQYF. Written as DNA, the CDR3 is TGTGCCAGCAGCGGGGCGGGGGGCGGCTACGAGCAGTACTTC. This chain links TRBV5-5 with TRBJ2-7; 8 bases align to TRBD2. Germline V CDR1 and CDR2: SGHKS, YYEKEE (reference sequence). The ends lost 4 bases at V and 3 bases at J; junction bases unmatched: 6. There are 14 residues in the CDR3.

The rearrangement uses TRBV4-3 and TRBJ2-1, with 8 bases aligning to TRBD2. Germline V gene data show CDR1 as LGHNA and CDR2 as YSLEER. The V and J ends lost 1 base and 7 bases, in that order; junction bases with no gene match: 12. CDR3 length: 17 amino acids. CDR3 sequence reads: CASSQAWRAGGFNEQFF. The DNA of the CDR3 is TGCGCCAGCAGCCAAGCCTGGCGGGCGGGGGGTTTTAATGAGCAGTTCTTC.

The chain has TRBV6-2 or TRBV6-3 and TRBJ1-2; the D is unclear. V was shortened by 2 bases and J by 4 bases, with 5 bases between the two germline ends. The V gene's germline CDR1 is MNHEY and CDR2 SVGEGT. The CDR3 extends over 12 amino acids. DNA for the CDR3: TGTGCCAGCAGTTACGGAGTCTATGGCTACACCTTC. It translates to CASSYGVYGYTF.

The J gene is TRBJ1-4, the V gene TRBV2; D is uncertain. Trimming removed 3 bases from V and 7 bases from J, with 9 bases in between. This CDR3 is built from 13 residues. From germline, CDR1 is SNHLY and CDR2 FYNNEI. The CDR3 DNA sequence: TGTGCCAGCAGTGATCGTCGGGGTGAAAAACTGTTTTTT. Translation: CASSDRRGEKLFF.